The rows below give T cell receptor beta chains drawn from one sample of a study of beta chain features in type 1 diabetes. Clones were sequenced by immunoSEQ multiplex PCR, and TCRdb holds only the in-frame ones, with some missing. The profile covers 360,000 or so clones, with about 20% appearing a single time and 0.044% taken by the ten largest. The sample comprised naive CD4+ T cells from blood. These receptors came from a woman aged 18-30 years in good health. Both conserved end residues are part of each CDR3. A D gene is named only where the DNA matches it firmly. Not every row has a clone size; where given, it reads once, few, many or a size class.

NA	NA	TRBJ1-2	TRBV25-1	TGTGCCAGCAGTTCGGACATTTACTATGGCTACACCTTC	CASSSDIYYGYTF
NA	NA	TRBJ2-5	TRBV4-3	TGCGCCAGCAGCCAAGATTGGGCGGCAGGAGGAGAGACCCAGTACTTC	CASSQDWAAGGETQYF
few	TRBD1	TRBJ2-7	TRBV6-6	TGTGCCAGCGGCCGGGACAGGGGGTCCTACGAGCAGTACTTC	CASGRDRGSYEQYF
few	NA	TRBJ2-6	TRBV11-2	TGTGCCAGCAGCTTAGCCCACGGGAACTCTGGGGCCAACGTCCTGACTTTC	CASSLAHGNSGANVLTF
few	NA	TRBJ2-3	TRBV9	TGTGCCAGCAGCGTTGAAACAGGGTTGGGTACGCAGTATTTT	CASSVETGLGTQYF
NA	NA	TRBJ2-1	TRBV7-2	TGTGCCAGCAGCCCTCCGGCTGGAGGGCAGTTCTTC	CASSPPAGGQFF
few	TRBD1	TRBJ1-1	TRBV7-3	TGTGCCAGCAGCTCATCAGGGGGACGGACTGAAGCTTTCTTT	CASSSSGGRTEAFF
few	NA	TRBJ1-3	TRBV7-9	TGTGCCAGCAGCTGGGGCGGGGGCGGCGGAAACACCATATATTTT	CASSWGGGGGNTIYF
few	NA	TRBJ2-4	TRBV5-1	TGCGCCAGCGGAGAGGGGGACCACAAAAACATTCAGTACTTC	CASGEGDHKNIQYF
once	TRBD1	TRBJ2-1	TRBV9	TGTGCCAGCAGCCAACAGGGGGCGACCTACAATGAGCAGTTCTTC	CASSQQGATYNEQFF
NA	NA	TRBJ2-3	TRBV30	TGTGCCTGGAGTTTGAGGCGCGGGCCCGATACGCAGTATTTT	CAWSLRRGPDTQYF
NA	NA	TRBJ2-1	TRBV18	TGTGCCAGCTCACGATCGGGGAACAATGAGCAGTTCTTC	CASSRSGNNEQFF
few	NA	TRBJ2-7	TRBV18	TGTGCCAGCTCACCACCGAGTCCCCACGAGCAGTACTTC	CASSPPSPHEQYF
once	TRBD1	TRBJ2-4	TRBV4-2	TGTGCCAGCAGCCTCATATTCCGCGGGACAGGGTTAAACATTCAGTACTTC	CASSLIFRGTGLNIQYF
NA	NA	TRBJ2-2	TRBV7-9	TGTGCCAGCAGCCTAGACTACCCGAACACCGGGGAGCTGTTTTTT	CASSLDYPNTGELFF
few	NA	TRBJ1-2	TRBV15	TGTGCCACCAGCAGAGATCCTAGTGCATATGGCTACACCTTC	CATSRDPSAYGYTF
few	TRBD2	TRBJ2-7	TRBV6-5	TGTGCCAGCAGAAGACTAGCGGGGGGGATGGATGAGCAGTACTTC	CASRRLAGGMDEQYF
few	NA	TRBJ2-7	TRBV4-3	TGCGCCAGCAGCCAAGACGAGAGTTACGAGCAGTACTTC	CASSQDESYEQYF
few	NA	TRBJ2-5	TRBV5-6	TGTGCCAGCAGCGGCGACAGGACCGAGGGAGAGCAGTACTTC	CASSGDRTEGEQYF
NA	NA	TRBJ2-1	TRBV15	TGTGCCACCAGCCTACCCCGGGGGAAGCAGTTCTTC	CATSLPRGKQFF
few	NA	TRBJ2-7	TRBV29-1	TGCAGCGTTGAAGATGGAACCAGGTCCTACGAGCAGTACTTC	CSVEDGTRSYEQYF
NA	TRBD2	TRBJ2-7	TRBV6-6	TGTGCCAGCAGTTACTCGGGGGGGGTGAGATCCTACGAGCAGTACTTC	CASSYSGGVRSYEQYF
NA	NA	TRBJ2-1	TRBV6-1	TGTGCCAGCAGTGAGGGCAGGGATAATGAGCAGTTCTTC	CASSEGRDNEQFF
NA	NA	TRBJ2-1	TRBV4-2	TGTGCCAGCAGCCCCAGGGCGATGGCGGGGGCCCAGTTGGGTGAGCAGTTCTTC	CASSPRAMAGAQLGEQFF
NA	NA	TRBJ1-2	TRBV2	TGTGCCAGCAGTGGTATTATAGCCCGCCGATTCGATTACACCTTC	CASSGIIARRFDYTF
few	TRBD1	TRBJ2-3	TRBV30	TGTGCCTGGAGTCGGAAACAGGGGGGCACAGATACGCAGTATTTT	CAWSRKQGGTDTQYF
few	TRBD2	TRBJ2-1	TRBV5-1	TGCGCCAGCAGCTTGCGTGCGGGGGGCTCAACCGGGGGGGTTGAGCAGTTCTTC	CASSLRAGGSTGGVEQFF
few	TRBD1	TRBJ2-2	TRBV29-1	TGCAGCGTGTACACAGGGGTCACCGGGGAGCTGTTTTTT	CSVYTGVTGELFF
NA	TRBD1	TRBJ1-3	TRBV30	TGTGCCCGGGGGACAGTCCCTGGAAACACCATATATTTT	CARGTVPGNTIYF
few	TRBD1	TRBJ1-1	TRBV7-9	TGTGCCAGCACCCCACAGGGGACGGTTGACACTGAAGCTTTCTTT	CASTPQGTVDTEAFF
few	TRBD2	TRBJ2-1	TRBV5-4	TGTGCCAGCAGCTTCACGGGACTAGCGAACTACAATGAGCAGTTCTTC	CASSFTGLANYNEQFF
NA	NA	TRBJ2-2	TRBV2	TGTGCCAGCAGTGCAAGGACTAAGGAGGCCGGGGAGCTGTTTTTT	CASSARTKEAGELFF
NA	NA	TRBJ2-1	TRBV11-2	TGTGCCAGCAGCTCGACTGTCCTCTCCTACAATGAGCAGTTCTTC	CASSSTVLSYNEQFF
NA	NA	TRBJ2-1	TRBV7-9	TGTGCCAGCAGCAGAAAGGGCGGAGGGCCGGCGAATGAGCAGTTCTTC	CASSRKGGGPANEQFF
NA	TRBD2	TRBJ2-1	TRBV30	TGTGCCTTAGCGGGAGTTTCCTACAATGAGCAGTTCTTC	CALAGVSYNEQFF
NA	TRBD2	TRBJ2-2	TRBV19	TGTGCCAGTAGTGGATTAGCGGGGGGTGAAATCGGGGAGCTGTTTTTT	CASSGLAGGEIGELFF
few	TRBD1	TRBJ2-1	TRBV29-1	TGCAGCGTTGACAAGGACAGGGGGGAGCAGTTCTTC	CSVDKDRGEQFF
few	TRBD2	TRBJ2-3	TRBV11-3	TGTGCCAGCAGCTCCCCCGCGACTAGCGGGCTCACAGATACGCAGTATTTT	CASSSPATSGLTDTQYF
NA	NA	TRBJ1-2	TRBV5-1	TGCGCCAGCAGCCCACAGGGTAACTATGGCTACACCTTC	CASSPQGNYGYTF
few	NA	TRBJ2-3	TRBV4-1	TGCGCCAGCAGCCAAGGACTACTTACTAGCACAGATACGCAGTATTTT	CASSQGLLTSTDTQYF
NA	TRBD1	TRBJ2-6	TRBV30	TGTGCCTGGGCAGGGACAGGGCTGTACTCTGGGGCCAACGTCCTGACTTTC	CAWAGTGLYSGANVLTF
few	NA	TRBJ2-3	TRBV19	TGTGCCAGTAGCTGGCGGCCTCGTGGGACTAGCACAGATACGCAGTATTTT	CASSWRPRGTSTDTQYF
NA	TRBD2	TRBJ2-3	TRBV7-2	TGTGCCAGCAGCCCAGGGCGGGGGGTAGATACGCAGTATTTT	CASSPGRGVDTQYF
NA	TRBD2	TRBJ2-3	TRBV7-2	TGTGCCAGCAGATCCCGTGGACTAGCGGGAGGGCCGGGCACAGATACGCAGTATTTT	CASRSRGLAGGPGTDTQYF
few	NA	TRBJ2-5	TRBV7-9	TGTGCCAGCAGCCCAATGGGAGCGGTTTTGGAGACCCAGTACTTC	CASSPMGAVLETQYF
few	TRBD1	TRBJ2-1	TRBV5-4	TGTGCCAGCAGCTCCCGACAGGGGTGGTCCTACAATGAGCAGTTCTTC	CASSSRQGWSYNEQFF